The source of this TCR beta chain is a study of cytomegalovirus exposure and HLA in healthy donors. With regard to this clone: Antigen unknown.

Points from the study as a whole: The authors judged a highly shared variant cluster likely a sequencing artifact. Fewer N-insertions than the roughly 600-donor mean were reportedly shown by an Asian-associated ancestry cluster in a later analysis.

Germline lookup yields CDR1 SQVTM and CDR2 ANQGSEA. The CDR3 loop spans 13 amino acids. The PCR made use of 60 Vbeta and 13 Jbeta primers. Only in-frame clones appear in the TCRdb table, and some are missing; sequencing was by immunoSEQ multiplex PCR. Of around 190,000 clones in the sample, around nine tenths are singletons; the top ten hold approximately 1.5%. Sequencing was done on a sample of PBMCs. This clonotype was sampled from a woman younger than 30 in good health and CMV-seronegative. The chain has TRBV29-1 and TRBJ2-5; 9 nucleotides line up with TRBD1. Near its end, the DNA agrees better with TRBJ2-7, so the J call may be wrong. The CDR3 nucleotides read TGCAGCGTTGGAACGGGACAGGGCTACGAGCAGTACTTC. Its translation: CSVGTGQGYEQYF.